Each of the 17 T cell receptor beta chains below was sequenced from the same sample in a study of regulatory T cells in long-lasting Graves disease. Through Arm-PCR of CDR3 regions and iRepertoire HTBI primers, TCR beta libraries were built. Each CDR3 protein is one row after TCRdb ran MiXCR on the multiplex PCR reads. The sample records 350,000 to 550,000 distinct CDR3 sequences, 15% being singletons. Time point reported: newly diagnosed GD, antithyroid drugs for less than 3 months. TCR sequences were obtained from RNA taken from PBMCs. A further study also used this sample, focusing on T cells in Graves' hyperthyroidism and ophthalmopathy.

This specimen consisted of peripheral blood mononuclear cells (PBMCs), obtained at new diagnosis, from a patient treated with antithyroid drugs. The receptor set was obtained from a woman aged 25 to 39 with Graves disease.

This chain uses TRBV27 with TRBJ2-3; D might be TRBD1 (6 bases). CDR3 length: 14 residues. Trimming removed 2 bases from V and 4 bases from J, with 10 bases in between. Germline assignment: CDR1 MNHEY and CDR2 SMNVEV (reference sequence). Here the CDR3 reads CASSLTGPPDTQYF. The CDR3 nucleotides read TGTGCCAGCAGTTTAACAGGGCCCCCAGATACGCAGTATTTT.

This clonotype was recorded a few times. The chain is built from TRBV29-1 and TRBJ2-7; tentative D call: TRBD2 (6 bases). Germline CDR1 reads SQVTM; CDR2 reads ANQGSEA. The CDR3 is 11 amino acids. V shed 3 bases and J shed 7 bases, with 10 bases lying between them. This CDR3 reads CSVDTGLEQYF. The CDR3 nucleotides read TGCAGCGTTGATACGGGACTGGAGCAGTACTTC.

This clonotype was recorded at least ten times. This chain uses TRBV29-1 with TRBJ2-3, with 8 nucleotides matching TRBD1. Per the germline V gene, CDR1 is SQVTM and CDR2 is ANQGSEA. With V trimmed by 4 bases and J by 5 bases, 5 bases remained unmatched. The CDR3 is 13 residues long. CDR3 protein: CSVATGVGDTQYF. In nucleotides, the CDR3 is TGCAGCGTTGCGACAGGGGTCGGAGATACGCAGTATTTT.

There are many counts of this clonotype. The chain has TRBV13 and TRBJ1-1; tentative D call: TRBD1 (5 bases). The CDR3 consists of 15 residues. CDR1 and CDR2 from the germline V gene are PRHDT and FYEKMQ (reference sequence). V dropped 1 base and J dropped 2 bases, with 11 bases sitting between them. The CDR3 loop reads CASSLEGDGNTEAFF. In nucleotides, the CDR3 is TGTGCCAGCAGCTTAGAAGGGGACGGAAACACTGAAGCTTTCTTT. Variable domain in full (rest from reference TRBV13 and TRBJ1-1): AAGVIQSPRHLIKEKRETATLKCYPIPRHDTVYWYQQGPGQDPQFLISFYEKMQSDKGSIPDRFSAQQFSDYHSELNMSSLELGDSALYFCASSLEGDGNTEAFFGQGTRLTVV.

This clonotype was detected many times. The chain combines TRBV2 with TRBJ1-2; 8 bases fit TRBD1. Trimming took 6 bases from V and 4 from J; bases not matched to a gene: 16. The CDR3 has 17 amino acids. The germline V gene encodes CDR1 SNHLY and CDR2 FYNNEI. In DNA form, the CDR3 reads TGTGCCAGCAGCGACTCGGCACAGGGGGGAAACTTCTATGGCTACACCTTC. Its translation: CASSDSAQGGNFYGYTF.

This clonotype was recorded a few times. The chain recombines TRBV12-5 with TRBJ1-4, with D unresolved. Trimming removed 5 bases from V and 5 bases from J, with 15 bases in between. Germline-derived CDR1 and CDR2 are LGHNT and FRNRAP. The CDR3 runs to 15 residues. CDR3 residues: CASGPWTALNEKLFF. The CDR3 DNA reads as TGTGCTAGTGGTCCATGGACGGCCTTGAATGAAAAACTGTTTTTT.

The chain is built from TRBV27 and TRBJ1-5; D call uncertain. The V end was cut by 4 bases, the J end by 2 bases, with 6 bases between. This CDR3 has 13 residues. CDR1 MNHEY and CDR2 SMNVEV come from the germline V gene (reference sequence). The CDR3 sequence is CASSSSGNQPQHF. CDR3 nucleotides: TGTGCCAGCAGTTCGAGCGGCAATCAGCCCCAGCATTTT.

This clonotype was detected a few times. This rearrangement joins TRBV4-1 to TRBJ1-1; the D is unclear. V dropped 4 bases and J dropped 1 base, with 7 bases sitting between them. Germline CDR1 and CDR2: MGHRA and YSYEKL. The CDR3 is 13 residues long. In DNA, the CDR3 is TGCGCCAGCAGCCGACTTGGGAACACTGAAGCTTTCTTT. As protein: CASSRLGNTEAFF.

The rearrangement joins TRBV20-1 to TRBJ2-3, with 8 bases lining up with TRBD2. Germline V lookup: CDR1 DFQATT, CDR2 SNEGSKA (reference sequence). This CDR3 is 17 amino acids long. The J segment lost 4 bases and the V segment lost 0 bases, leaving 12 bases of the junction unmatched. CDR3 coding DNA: TGCAGTGCTAGAGATCTGGGAGCGGGGGCTGAGTCAGATACGCAGTATTTT. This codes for CSARDLGAGAESDTQYF.

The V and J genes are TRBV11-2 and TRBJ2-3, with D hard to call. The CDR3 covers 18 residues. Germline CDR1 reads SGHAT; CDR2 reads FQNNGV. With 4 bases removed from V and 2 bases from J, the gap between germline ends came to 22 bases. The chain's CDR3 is CASSSTPRRARPTDTQYF. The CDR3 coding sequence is TGTGCCAGCAGCTCAACCCCGCGACGAGCGAGACCCACAGATACGCAGTATTTT.

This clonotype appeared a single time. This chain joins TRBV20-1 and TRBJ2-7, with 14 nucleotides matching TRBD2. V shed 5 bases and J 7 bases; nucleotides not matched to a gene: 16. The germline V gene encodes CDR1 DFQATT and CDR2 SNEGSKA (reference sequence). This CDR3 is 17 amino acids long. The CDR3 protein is CSAEGTSGSWSYNEQYF. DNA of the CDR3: TGCAGTGCTGAGGGGACTAGCGGGAGCTGGTCCTACAATGAGCAGTACTTC.

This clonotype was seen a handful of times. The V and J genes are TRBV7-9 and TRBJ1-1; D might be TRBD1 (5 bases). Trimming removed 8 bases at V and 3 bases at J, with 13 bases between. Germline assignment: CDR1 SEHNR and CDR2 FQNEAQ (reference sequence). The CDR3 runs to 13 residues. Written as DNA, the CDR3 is TGTGCCAGCCTCGGGGGGGTCTACACTGAAGCTTTCTTT. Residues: CASLGGVYTEAFF.

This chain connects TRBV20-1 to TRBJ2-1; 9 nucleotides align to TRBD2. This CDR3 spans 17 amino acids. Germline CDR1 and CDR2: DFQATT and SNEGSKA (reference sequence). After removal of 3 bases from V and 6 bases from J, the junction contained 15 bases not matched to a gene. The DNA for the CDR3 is TGCAGTGCTAGGCCTCTGGGGCTAGCGGGACACCCCAATGAGCAGTTCTTC. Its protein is CSARPLGLAGHPNEQFF.

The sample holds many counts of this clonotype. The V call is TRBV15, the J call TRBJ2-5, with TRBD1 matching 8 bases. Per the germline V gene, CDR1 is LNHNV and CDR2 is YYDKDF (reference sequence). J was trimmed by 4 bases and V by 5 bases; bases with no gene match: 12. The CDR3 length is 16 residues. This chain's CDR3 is CATSGDRPYSRETQYF. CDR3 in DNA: TGTGCCACCAGCGGGGACAGGCCTTACTCCAGAGAGACCCAGTACTTC.

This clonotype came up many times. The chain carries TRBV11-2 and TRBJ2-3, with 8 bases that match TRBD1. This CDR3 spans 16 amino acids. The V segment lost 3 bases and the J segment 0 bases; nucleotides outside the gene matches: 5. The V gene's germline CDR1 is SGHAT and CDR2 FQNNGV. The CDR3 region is CASSLRTGSSTDTQYF. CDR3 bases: TGTGCCAGCAGCTTGAGGACAGGGAGTAGCACAGATACGCAGTATTTT.

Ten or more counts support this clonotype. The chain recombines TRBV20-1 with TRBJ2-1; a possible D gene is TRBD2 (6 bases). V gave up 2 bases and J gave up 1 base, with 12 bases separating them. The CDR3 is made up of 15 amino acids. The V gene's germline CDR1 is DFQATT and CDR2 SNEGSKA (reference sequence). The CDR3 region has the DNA TGCAGTGCTAGACTCGGGACTGGATCCTACAATGAGCAGTTCTTC. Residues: CSARLGTGSYNEQFF.

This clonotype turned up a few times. DNA for the CDR3: TGCGCCAGCAGCCAGATAGACGGTTTCGGCACTGAAGCTTTCTTT. This encodes CASSQIDGFGTEAFF. The chain carries TRBV4-1 and TRBJ1-1, with unresolved D. Trimming stripped 3 bases from V and 4 bases from J, with 15 bases between. The length of the CDR3 is 15 residues. Germline loops: CDR1 MGHRA, CDR2 YSYEKL.